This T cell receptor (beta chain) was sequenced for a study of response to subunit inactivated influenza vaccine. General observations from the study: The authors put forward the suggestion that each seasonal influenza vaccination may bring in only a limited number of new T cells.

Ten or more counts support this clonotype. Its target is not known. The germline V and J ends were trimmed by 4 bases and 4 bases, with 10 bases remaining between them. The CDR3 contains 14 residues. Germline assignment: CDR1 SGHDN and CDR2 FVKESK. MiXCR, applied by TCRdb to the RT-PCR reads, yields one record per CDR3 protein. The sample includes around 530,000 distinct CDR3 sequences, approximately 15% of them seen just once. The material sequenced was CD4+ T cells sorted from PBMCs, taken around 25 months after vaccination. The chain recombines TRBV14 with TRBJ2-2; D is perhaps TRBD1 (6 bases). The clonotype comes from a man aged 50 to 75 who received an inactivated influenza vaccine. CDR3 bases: TGTGCCAGCAGCCTGGACAGAACCACCGGGGAGCTGTTTTTT. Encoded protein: CASSLDRTTGELFF.